What follows are 7 T cell receptor beta chains derived from one specimen sequenced in a study of T cells in Graves' hyperthyroidism and ophthalmopathy. RNA transcripts served as the template for amplifying TCR beta CDR3 regions. The study used the HTBI primer set for a first-round RT-PCR of the TCR CDR3. TCRdb fed the multiplex PCR reads into MiXCR, producing one record per CDR3 protein. The data contain around 600,000 distinct CDR3 sequences, about 45% of them seen just once; the ten biggest clones take up under 8%. Sequenced input: peripheral blood or thyroid tissue (not recorded which). Receptors were obtained from an adult man with Graves' disease, either hyperthyroidism or ophthalmopathy (not recorded which).

This clonotype was counted only a few times. The J gene is TRBJ2-2, the V gene TRBV7-9; no clear D. V was trimmed by 1 base and J by 9 bases, leaving 3 bases between them. The length of the CDR3 is 11 residues. The germline CDR1 and CDR2 sequences are SEHNR and FQNEAQ (reference sequence). The CDR3: CASSLGRELFF. The CDR3 DNA is TGTGCCAGCAGCTTAGGGCGGGAGCTGTTTTTT.

This clonotype was picked up a small number of times. The V and J genes are TRBV14 and TRBJ1-1; D uncertain. In germline, CDR1 is SGHDN, CDR2 FVKESK. CDR3 size: 16 residues. Trimming took off 4 bases at V and 1 base at J, with 16 bases between the two ends. CDR3 DNA: TGTGCCAGCAGCCTTACTTATCCGGTTGCGAACACTGAAGCTTTCTTT. It translates to CASSLTYPVANTEAFF.

The genes are TRBV10-3 and TRBJ2-3; 10 bases align to TRBD2. The CDR3 has 15 amino acids. Germline values: CDR1 ENHRY, CDR2 SYGVKD. With 2 bases clipped from V and 4 bases from J, the junction kept 3 bases outside the gene matches. In DNA, the CDR3 is TGTGCCATCAGTGAGCTAGCGGGGGCATCAGATACGCAGTATTTT. It yields the protein CAISELAGASDTQYF.

Comment on this clonotype: A read error may produce the germline difference seen at one junction end. The V call is TRBV29-1, the J call TRBJ2-6; D may match TRBD1 or TRBD2 (5 bases each). The germline gives CDR1 SQVTM, CDR2 ANQGSEA. The CDR3 length is 12 residues. CDR3 coding DNA: TGCAGCGTTTACCGGGGCCTGAACACTGAAGCTTTC. Its translation: CSVYRGLNTEAF.

This clonotype has a single count. V usage is TRBV12-5 and J usage is TRBJ1-2; D call uncertain. Trimming removed 5 bases from V and 4 bases from J, with 20 bases in between. The germline V gene encodes CDR1 LGHNT and CDR2 FRNRAP. The CDR3 is 16 residues long. CDR3: CASGPLPGSAFYGYTF. The CDR3 nucleotides read TGTGCTAGTGGTCCTCTCCCGGGGAGTGCTTTCTATGGCTACACCTTC.

This clonotype was seen a handful of times. The chain combines TRBV19 with TRBJ1-3; 7 bases match TRBD1. CDR3 size: 15 residues. Unmatched junction bases numbered 9, after V lost 7 bases and J lost 3 bases. Per germline, CDR1 LNHDA and CDR2 SQIVND (reference sequence). CDR3 amino acids: CASKLDRDLGNTIYF. CDR3 in DNA: TGTGCCAGTAAACTCGACAGGGACCTTGGAAACACCATATATTTT.

The genes are TRBV7-9 and TRBJ2-7; 8 bases fit TRBD1. The CDR3 is 13 amino acids. The junction had 8 bases not matched to a gene; V was cut back by 8 bases and J by 5 bases. Germline V gene lookup returns CDR1 SEHNR and CDR2 FQNEAQ (reference sequence). The CDR3: CASVGTGVDEQYF. CDR3 bases: TGTGCCAGCGTCGGGACAGGTGTGGACGAGCAGTACTTC. The variable domain in full, with the rest retrieved from reference TRBV7-9 and TRBJ2-7, is DTGVSQNPRHKITKRGQNVTFRCDPISEHNRLYWYRQTLGQGPEFLTYFQNEAQLEKSRLLSDRFSAERPKGSFSTLEIQRTEQGDSAMYLCASVGTGVDEQYFGPGTRLTVT.